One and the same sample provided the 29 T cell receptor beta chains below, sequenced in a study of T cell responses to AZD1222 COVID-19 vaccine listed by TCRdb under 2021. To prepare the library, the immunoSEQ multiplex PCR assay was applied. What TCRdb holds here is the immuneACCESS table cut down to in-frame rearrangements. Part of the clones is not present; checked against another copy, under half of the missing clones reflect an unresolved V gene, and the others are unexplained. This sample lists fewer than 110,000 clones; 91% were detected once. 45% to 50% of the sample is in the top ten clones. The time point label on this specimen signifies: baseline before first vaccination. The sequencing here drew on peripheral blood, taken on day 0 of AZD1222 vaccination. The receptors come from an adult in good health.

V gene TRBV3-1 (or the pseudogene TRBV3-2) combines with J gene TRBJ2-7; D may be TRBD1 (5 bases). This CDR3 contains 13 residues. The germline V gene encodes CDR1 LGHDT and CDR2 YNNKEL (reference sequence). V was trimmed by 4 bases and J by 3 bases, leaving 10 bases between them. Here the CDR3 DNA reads TGTGCCAGCAGCCGGAACCAGGGCTACGAGCAGTACTTC. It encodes CASSRNQGYEQYF.

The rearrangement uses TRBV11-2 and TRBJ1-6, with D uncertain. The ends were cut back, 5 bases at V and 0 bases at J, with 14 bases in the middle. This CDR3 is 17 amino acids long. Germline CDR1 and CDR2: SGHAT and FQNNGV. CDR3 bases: TGTGCCAGCAGCCTCCGAGGCACTTACTCCTATAATTCACCCCTCCACTTT. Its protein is CASSLRGTYSYNSPLHF.

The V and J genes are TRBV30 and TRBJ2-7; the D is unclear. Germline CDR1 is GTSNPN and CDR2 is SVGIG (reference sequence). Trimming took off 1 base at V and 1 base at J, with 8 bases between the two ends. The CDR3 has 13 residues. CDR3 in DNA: TGTGCCTGGAGTGACGGAGCGTCCTACGAGCAGTACTTC. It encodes CAWSDGASYEQYF. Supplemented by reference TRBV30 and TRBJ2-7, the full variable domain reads SQTIHQWPATLVQPVGSPLSLECTVEGTSNPNLYWYRQAAGRGLQLLFYSVGIGQISSEVPQNLSASRPQDRQFILSSKKLLLSDSGFYLCAWSDGASYEQYFGPGTRLTVT.

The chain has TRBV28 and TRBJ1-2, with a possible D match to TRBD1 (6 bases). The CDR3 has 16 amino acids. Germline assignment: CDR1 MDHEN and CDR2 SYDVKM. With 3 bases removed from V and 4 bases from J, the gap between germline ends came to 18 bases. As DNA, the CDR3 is TGTGCCAGCAGTTTTGTACAGGGAGGACTTGGCTATGGCTACACCTTC. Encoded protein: CASSFVQGGLGYGYTF.

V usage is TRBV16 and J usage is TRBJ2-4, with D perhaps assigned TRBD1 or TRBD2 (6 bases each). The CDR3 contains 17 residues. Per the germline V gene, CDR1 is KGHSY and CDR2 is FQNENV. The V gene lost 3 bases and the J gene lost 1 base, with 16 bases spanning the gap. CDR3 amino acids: CASSQPLGGTAKNIQYF. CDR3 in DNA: TGTGCCAGCAGCCAGCCTTTAGGGGGGACGGCCAAAAACATTCAGTACTTC.

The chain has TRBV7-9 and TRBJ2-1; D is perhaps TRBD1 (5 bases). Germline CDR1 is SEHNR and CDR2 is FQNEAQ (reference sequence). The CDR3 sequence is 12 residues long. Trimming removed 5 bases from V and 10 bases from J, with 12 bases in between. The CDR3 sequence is CASSIQGWEQFF. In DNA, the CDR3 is TGTGCCAGCAGCATCCAGGGTTGGGAGCAGTTCTTC.

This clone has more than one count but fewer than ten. This chain's CDR3 is CASSLGTSGLLNIQYF. CDR3 sequence (DNA): TGTGCCAGTAGTCTGGGGACTAGCGGTCTACTAAACATTCAGTACTTC. The chain recombines TRBV19 with TRBJ2-4; TRBD2 matches at 11 bases. The V segment lost 5 bases and the J segment 6 bases; nucleotides outside the gene matches: 9. The CDR3 consists of 16 residues. Germline V gene sequence: CDR1 LNHDA, CDR2 SQIVND (reference sequence).

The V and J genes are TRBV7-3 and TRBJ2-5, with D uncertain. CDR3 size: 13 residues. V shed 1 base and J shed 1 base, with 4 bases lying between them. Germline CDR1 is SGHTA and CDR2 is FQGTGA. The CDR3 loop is CASSLMLQETQYF. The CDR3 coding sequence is TGTGCCAGCAGCTTAATGCTCCAAGAGACCCAGTACTTC. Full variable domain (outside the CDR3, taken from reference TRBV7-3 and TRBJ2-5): GAGVSQTPSNKVTEKGKYVELRCDPISGHTALYWYRQSLGQGPEFLIYFQGTGAADDSGLPNDRFFAVRPEGSVSTLKIQRTERGDSAVYLCASSLMLQETQYFGPGTRLLVL.

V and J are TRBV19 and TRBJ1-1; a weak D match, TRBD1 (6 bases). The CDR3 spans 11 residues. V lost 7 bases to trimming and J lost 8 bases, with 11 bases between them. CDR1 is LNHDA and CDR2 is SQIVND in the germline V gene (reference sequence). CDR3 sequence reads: CASTLGAEAFF. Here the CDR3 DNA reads TGTGCCAGTACCCTGGGGGCAGAAGCTTTCTTT. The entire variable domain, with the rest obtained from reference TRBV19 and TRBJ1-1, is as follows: DGGITQSPKYLFRKEGQNVTLSCEQNLNHDAMYWYRQDPGQGLRLIYYSQIVNDFQKGDIAEGYSVSREKKESFPLTVTSAQKNPTAFYLCASTLGAEAFFGQGTRLTVV.

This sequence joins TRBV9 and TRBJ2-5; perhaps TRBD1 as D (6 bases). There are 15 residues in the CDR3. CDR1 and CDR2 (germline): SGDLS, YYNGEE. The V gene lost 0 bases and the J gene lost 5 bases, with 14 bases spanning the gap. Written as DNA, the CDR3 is TGTGCCAGCAGCGTAGCCCTGGGGGCGGCTGAGACCCAGTACTTC. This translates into CASSVALGAAETQYF.

CDR3 sequence: CASSHRDSRTTGELFF. Written as DNA, the CDR3 is TGTGCCAGCAGCCACCGGGACAGCCGAACCACCGGGGAGCTGTTTTTT. J is TRBJ2-2 and V is TRBV9; 7 bases agree with TRBD1. The CDR3 contains 16 residues. V was clipped by 4 bases and J by 4 bases; unmatched bases: 10. In germline, CDR1 is SGDLS, CDR2 YYNGEE.

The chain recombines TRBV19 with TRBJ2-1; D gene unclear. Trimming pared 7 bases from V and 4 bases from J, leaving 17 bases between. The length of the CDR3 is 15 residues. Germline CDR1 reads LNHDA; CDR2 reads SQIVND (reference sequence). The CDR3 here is CASIGGSSAYNEQFF. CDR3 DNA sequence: TGTGCCAGTATCGGCGGATCGAGCGCTTACAATGAGCAGTTCTTC.

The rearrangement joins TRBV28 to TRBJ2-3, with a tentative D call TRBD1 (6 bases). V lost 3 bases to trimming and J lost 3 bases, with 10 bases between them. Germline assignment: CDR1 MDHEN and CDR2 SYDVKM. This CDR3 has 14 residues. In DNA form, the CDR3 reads TGTGCCAGCAGTTTCGGACAGATTACAGATACGCAGTATTTT. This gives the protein CASSFGQITDTQYF.

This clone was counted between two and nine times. The CDR3 sequence is CASSIGGTGNTEAFF. In nucleotides, the CDR3 is TGTGCCAGTAGTATAGGCGGGACAGGGAACACTGAAGCTTTCTTT. The chain carries TRBV19 and TRBJ1-1, with 8 bases identical to TRBD1. This CDR3 is built from 15 residues. The J segment lost 1 base and the V segment lost 1 base, leaving 2 bases of the junction unmatched. Germline V gene sequence: CDR1 LNHDA, CDR2 SQIVND (reference sequence).

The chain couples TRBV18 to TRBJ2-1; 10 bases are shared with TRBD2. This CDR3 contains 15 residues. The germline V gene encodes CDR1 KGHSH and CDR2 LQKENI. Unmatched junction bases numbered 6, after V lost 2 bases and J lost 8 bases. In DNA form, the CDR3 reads TGTGCCAGCTCACCAATTTACCTAGCGGGAGATGAGCAGTTCTTC. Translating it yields CASSPIYLAGDEQFF.

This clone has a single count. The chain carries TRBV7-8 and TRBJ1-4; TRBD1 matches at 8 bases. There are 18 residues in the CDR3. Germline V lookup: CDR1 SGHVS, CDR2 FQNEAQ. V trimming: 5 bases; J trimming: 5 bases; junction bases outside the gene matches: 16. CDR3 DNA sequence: TGTGCCAGCAGCCCACAGACAGGGGTTCTAGGGACGAATGAAAAACTGTTTTTT. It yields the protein CASSPQTGVLGTNEKLFF.

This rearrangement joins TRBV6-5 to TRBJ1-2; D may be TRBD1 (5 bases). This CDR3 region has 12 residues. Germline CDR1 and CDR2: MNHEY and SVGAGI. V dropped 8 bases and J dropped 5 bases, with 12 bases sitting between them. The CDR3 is CASDKQEYGYTF. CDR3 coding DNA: TGTGCCAGCGACAAACAGGAATATGGCTACACCTTC.

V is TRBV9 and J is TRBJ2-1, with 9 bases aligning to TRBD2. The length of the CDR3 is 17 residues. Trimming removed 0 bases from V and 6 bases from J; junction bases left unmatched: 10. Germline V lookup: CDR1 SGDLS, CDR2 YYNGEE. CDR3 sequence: CASSVAREGLGANEQFF. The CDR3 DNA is TGTGCCAGCAGCGTAGCGCGGGAGGGCCTAGGGGCCAATGAGCAGTTCTTC.

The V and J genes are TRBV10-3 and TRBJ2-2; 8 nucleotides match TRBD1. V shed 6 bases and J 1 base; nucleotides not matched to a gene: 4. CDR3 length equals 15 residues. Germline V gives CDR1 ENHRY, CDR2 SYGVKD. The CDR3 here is CAIRPGQGNTGELFF. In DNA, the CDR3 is TGTGCCATCAGACCCGGACAGGGGAACACCGGGGAGCTGTTTTTT.

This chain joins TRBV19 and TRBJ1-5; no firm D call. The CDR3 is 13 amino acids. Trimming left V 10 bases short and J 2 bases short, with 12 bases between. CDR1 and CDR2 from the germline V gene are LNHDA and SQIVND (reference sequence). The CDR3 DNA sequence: TGTGCCACTTCTCCCCAGGGCAATCAGCCCCAGCATTTT. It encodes CATSPQGNQPQHF.

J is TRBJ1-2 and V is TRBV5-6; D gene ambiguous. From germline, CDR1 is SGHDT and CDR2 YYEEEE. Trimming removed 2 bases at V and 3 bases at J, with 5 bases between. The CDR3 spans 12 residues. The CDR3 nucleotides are TGTGCCAGCAGCTTCTTTGACTATGGCTACACCTTC. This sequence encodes CASSFFDYGYTF. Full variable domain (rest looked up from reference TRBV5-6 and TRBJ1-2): DAGVTQSPTHLIKTRGQQVTLRCSPKSGHDTVSWYQQALGQGPQFIFQYYEEEERQRGNFPDRFSGHQFPNYSSELNVNALLLGDSALYLCASSFFDYGYTFGSGTRLTVV.

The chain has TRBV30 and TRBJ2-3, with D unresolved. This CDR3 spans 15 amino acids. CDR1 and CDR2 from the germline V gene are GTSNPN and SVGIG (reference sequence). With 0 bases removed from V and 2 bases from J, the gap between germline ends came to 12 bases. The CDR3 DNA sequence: TGTGCCTGGAGTGTCGGGCTAGGTAACACAGATACGCAGTATTTT. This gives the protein CAWSVGLGNTDTQYF.

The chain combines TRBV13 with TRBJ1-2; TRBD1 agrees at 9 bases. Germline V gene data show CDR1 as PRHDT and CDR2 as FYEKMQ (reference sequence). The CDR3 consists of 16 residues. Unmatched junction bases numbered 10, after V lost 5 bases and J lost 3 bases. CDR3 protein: CASSPLNRGQDYGYTF. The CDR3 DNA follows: TGTGCCAGCAGCCCTCTTAACAGGGGGCAGGACTATGGCTACACCTTC. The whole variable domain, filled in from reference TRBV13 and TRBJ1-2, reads AAGVIQSPRHLIKEKRETATLKCYPIPRHDTVYWYQQGPGQDPQFLISFYEKMQSDKGSIPDRFSAQQFSDYHSELNMSSLELGDSALYFCASSPLNRGQDYGYTFGSGTRLTVV.

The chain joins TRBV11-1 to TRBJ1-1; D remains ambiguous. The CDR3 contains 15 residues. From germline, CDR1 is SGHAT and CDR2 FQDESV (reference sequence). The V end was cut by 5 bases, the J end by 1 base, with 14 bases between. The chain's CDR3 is CASSPGLWANTEAFF. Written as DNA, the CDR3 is TGTGCCAGCAGCCCCGGTCTTTGGGCGAACACTGAAGCTTTCTTT.

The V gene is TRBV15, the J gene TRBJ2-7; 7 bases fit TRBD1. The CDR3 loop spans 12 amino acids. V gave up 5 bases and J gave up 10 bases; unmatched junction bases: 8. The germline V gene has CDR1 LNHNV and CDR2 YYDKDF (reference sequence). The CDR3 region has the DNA TGTGCCACCAGCGTAGCCGGGACAGCCCAGTACTTC. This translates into CATSVAGTAQYF.

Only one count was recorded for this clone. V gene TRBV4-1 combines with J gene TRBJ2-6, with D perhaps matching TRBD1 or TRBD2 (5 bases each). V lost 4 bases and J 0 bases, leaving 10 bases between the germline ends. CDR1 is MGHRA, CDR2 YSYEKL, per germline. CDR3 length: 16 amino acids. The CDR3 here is CASSRGGTSGANVLTF. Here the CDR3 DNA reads TGCGCCAGCAGCCGTGGGGGAACCTCTGGGGCCAACGTCCTGACTTTC.

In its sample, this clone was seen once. The CDR3, as DNA: TGTGCCAGCATGAAACTAGCGGGAGTCGATGAGCAGTTCTTC. This codes for CASMKLAGVDEQFF. The chain recombines TRBV2 with TRBJ2-1; 11 bases match TRBD2. Germline V gives CDR1 SNHLY, CDR2 FYNNEI. The trim removed 7 bases at V and 8 bases at J, leaving 7 bases unmatched. The CDR3 has 14 residues. Based on the CDR3 plus reference TRBV2 and TRBJ2-1, the full variable domain is EPEVTQTPSHQVTQMGQEVILRCVPISNHLYFYWYRQILGQKVEFLVSFYNNEISEKSEIFDDQFSVERPDGSNFTLKIRSTKLEDSAMYFCASMKLAGVDEQFFGPGTRLTVL.

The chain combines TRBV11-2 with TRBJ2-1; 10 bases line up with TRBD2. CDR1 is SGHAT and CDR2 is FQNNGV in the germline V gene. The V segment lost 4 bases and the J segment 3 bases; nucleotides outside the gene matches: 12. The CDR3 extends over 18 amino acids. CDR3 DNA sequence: TGTGCCAGCAGCTCCCCGGAGAGAGCGGGAGGGATCTACAATGAGCAGTTCTTC. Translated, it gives CASSSPERAGGIYNEQFF.

The CDR3 nucleotides read TGTGCCAGCATCAGTGGGCCTAGCGGTGGGAATGAGCAGTTCTTC. This translates into CASISGPSGGNEQFF. The rearrangement uses TRBV6-5 and TRBJ2-1, with 7 bases that match TRBD2. The CDR3 length is 15 residues. Germline V gene lookup returns CDR1 MNHEY and CDR2 SVGAGI. V was clipped by 7 bases and J by 7 bases; unmatched bases: 13.